The rows below give T cell receptor beta chains drawn from one sample of a study of naive and memory T cell subsets. TCRdb ran MiXCR on the UMI-ligation and nested PCR reads and lists one entry per CDR3 protein. This sample has roughly 150,000 distinct CDR3 sequences, with roughly a fifth found just once. The sequencing input was naive CD8+ T cells from blood. The receptors stem from a human donor in good health. Both conserved end residues are part of each CDR3. A D gene is named only where the DNA matches it firmly. Not every row has a clone size; where given, it reads once, few, many or a size class.

v_call: TRBV6-6
d_call: NA
clone_size: many
j_call: TRBJ1-6
cdr3_nt: TGTGCCAGCAGTTACCGCCCGGCAGGGGAATCACCCCTCCACTTT
cdr3_aa: CASSYRPAGESPLHF

v_call: TRBV6-5
d_call: TRBD1
clone_size: NA
j_call: TRBJ1-1
cdr3_nt: TGTGCCAGCAGCACCGGACAGGGCGATCCGTACACTGAAGCTTTCTTT
cdr3_aa: CASSTGQGDPYTEAFF

v_call: TRBV12-3/TRBV12-4
d_call: NA
clone_size: few
j_call: TRBJ2-5
cdr3_nt: TGTGCCAGCAGCCCGGGACTTTGGGGGACCCAGTACTTC
cdr3_aa: CASSPGLWGTQYF

v_call: TRBV7-9
d_call: TRBD2
clone_size: NA
j_call: TRBJ2-1
cdr3_nt: TGTGCCAGCAGCTCGACGGGGACTAGCGGGTACAATGAGCAGTTCTTC
cdr3_aa: CASSSTGTSGYNEQFF

v_call: TRBV27
d_call: NA
clone_size: many
j_call: TRBJ2-7
cdr3_nt: TGTGCCAGCAGTTCCCTCAGCGAGCAGTACTTC
cdr3_aa: CASSSLSEQYF

v_call: TRBV28
d_call: NA
clone_size: NA
j_call: TRBJ2-7
cdr3_nt: TGTGCCAGCAGTTTTAAGACAGTCGAGCAGTACTTC
cdr3_aa: CASSFKTVEQYF

v_call: TRBV28
d_call: NA
clone_size: NA
j_call: TRBJ2-3
cdr3_nt: TGTGCCAGCAGTTTAGGGGGGAGGCCTACCACAGATACGCAGTATTTT
cdr3_aa: CASSLGGRPTTDTQYF

v_call: TRBV29-1
d_call: TRBD2
clone_size: NA
j_call: TRBJ2-1
cdr3_nt: TGCAGCGTTGAAGACCCCGGGTGGGAGGGGCGCGGCAATGAGCAGTTCTTC
cdr3_aa: CSVEDPGWEGRGNEQFF

v_call: TRBV20-1
d_call: NA
clone_size: NA
j_call: TRBJ2-7
cdr3_nt: TGCAGTGCGTCGGCGGGTAACTCCTACGAGCAGTACTTC
cdr3_aa: CSASAGNSYEQYF

v_call: TRBV11-2
d_call: NA
clone_size: few
j_call: TRBJ2-1
cdr3_nt: TGTGCCAGCAGCTTAGCCGGCAGGGTTGATGAGCAGTTCTTC
cdr3_aa: CASSLAGRVDEQFF

v_call: TRBV7-9
d_call: NA
clone_size: NA
j_call: TRBJ2-3
cdr3_nt: TGTGCCAGCACCGAGGACACCAGCACAGATACGCAGTATTTT
cdr3_aa: CASTEDTSTDTQYF

v_call: TRBV4-1
d_call: NA
clone_size: few
j_call: TRBJ2-3
cdr3_nt: TGCGCCAGCAGCCCGGGGGTCTACACAGATACGCAGTATTTT
cdr3_aa: CASSPGVYTDTQYF

v_call: TRBV7-8
d_call: NA
clone_size: few
j_call: TRBJ2-1
cdr3_nt: TGTGCCAGCAGCTTATTTGGGTACAATGAGCAGTTCTTC
cdr3_aa: CASSLFGYNEQFF